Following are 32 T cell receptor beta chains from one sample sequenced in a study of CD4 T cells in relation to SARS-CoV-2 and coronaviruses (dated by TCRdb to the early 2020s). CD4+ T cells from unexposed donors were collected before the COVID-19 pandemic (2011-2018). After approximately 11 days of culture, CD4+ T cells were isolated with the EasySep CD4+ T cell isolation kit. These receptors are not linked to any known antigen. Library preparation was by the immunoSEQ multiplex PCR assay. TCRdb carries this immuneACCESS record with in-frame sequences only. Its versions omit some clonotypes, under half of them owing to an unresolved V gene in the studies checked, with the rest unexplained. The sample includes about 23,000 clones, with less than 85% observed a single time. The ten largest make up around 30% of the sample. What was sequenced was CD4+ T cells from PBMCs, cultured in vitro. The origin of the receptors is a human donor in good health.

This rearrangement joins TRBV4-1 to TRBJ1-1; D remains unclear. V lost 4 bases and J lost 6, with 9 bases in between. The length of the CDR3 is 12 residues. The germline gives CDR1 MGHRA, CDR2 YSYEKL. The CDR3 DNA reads TGCGCCAGCAGCCCGACCGGGGCTGAAGCTTTCTTT. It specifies CASSPTGAEAFF.

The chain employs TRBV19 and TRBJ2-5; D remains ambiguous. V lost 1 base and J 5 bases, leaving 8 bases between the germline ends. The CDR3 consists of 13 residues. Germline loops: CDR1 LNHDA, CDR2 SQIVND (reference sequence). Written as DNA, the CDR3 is TGTGCCAGTAGTATAGCGGGCGGTGAGACCCAGTACTTC. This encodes CASSIAGGETQYF.

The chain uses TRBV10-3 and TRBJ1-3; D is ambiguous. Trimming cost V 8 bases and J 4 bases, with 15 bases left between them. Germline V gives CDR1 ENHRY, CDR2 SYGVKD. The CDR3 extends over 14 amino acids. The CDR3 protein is CAIGPAAAGNTIYF. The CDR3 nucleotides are TGTGCCATCGGACCAGCGGCAGCCGGAAACACCATATATTTT.

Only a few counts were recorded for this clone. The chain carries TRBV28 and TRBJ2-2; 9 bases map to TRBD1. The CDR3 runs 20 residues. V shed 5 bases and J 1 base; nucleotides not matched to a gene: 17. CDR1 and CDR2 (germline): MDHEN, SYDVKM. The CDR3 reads CASSPPDRGTILKNTGELFF. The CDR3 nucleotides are TGTGCCAGCAGTCCGCCGGACAGGGGCACGATCCTGAAGAACACCGGGGAGCTGTTTTTT.

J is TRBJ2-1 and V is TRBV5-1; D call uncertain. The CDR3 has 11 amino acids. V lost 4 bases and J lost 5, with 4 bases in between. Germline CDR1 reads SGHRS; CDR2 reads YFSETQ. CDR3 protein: CASSLDNEQFF. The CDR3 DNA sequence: TGCGCCAGCAGCCTGGACAATGAGCAGTTCTTC.

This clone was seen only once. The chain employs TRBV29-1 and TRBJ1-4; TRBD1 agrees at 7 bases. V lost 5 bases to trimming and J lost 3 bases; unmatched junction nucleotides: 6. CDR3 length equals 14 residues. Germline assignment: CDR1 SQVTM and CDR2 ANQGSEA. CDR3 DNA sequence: TGCAGCGTTCTGCCGGGACAGTCTAATGAAAAACTGTTTTTT. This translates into CSVLPGQSNEKLFF.

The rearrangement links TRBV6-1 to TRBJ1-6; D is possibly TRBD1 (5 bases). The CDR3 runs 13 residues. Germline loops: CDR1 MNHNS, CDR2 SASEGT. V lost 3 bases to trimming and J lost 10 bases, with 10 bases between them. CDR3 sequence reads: CASSDQGPSPLHF. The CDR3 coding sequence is TGTGCCAGCAGTGATCAGGGCCCGTCACCCCTCCACTTT.

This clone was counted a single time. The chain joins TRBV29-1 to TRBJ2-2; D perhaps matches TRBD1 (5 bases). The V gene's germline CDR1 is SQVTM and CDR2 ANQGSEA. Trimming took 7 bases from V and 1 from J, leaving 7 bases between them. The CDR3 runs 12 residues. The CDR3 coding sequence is TGCAGCGGAGGACAGAACACCGGGGAGCTGTTTTTT. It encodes CSGGQNTGELFF.

This CDR3 reads CASRLSGQNGGSPLHF. The CDR3 nucleotides read TGTGCCAGTAGGTTAAGTGGACAGAACGGCGGGTCACCCCTCCACTTT. The V and J genes are TRBV19 and TRBJ1-6; a weak D match, TRBD1 (6 bases). CDR3 length: 16 residues. Germline CDR1 reads LNHDA; CDR2 reads SQIVND (reference sequence). The V end lost 6 bases, the J end lost 10 bases, and 22 bases lay between the germline ends.

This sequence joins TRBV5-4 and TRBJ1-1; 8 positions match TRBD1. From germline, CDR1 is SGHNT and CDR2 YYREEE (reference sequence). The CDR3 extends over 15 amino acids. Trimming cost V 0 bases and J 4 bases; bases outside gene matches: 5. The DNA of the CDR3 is TGTGCCAGCAGCTTGGGGGACAGGACAACCACTGAAGCTTTCTTT. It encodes CASSLGDRTTTEAFF.

The CDR3 bases are TGTGCCAGCAGTGAAGCGCGGGTCCCCTCGGGCTACACCTTC. Its translation: CASSEARVPSGYTF. V gene TRBV2 combines with J gene TRBJ1-2; D is unresolved. V was clipped by 0 bases and J by 8 bases, with 13 bases between them. CDR3 size: 14 residues. Per the germline V gene, CDR1 is SNHLY and CDR2 is FYNNEI.

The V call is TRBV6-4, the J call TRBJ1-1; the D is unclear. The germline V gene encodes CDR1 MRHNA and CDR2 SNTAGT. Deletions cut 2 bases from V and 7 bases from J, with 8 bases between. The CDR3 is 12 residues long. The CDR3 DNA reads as TGTGCCAGCAGTGACGGATATGGTGAAGCTTTCTTT. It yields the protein CASSDGYGEAFF.

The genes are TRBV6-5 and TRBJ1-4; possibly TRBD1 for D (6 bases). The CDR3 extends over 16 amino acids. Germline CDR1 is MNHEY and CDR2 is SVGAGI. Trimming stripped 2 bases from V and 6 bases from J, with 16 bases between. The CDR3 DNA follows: TGTGCCAGCAGTTACGGACAGACAAGAGCCCATGAAAAACTGTTTTTT. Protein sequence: CASSYGQTRAHEKLFF.

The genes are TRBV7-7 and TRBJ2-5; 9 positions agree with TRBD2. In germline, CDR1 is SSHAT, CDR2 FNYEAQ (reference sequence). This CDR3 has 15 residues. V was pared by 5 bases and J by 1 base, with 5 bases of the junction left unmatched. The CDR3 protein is CASSPAGGPQETQYF. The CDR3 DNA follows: TGTGCCAGCAGCCCCGCGGGGGGGCCCCAAGAGACCCAGTACTTC. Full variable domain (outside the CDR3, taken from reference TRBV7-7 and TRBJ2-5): GAGVSQSPRYKVTKRGQDVTLRCDPISSHATLYWYQQALGQGPEFLTYFNYEAQPDKSGLPSDRFSAERPEGSISTLTIQRTEQRDSAMYRCASSPAGGPQETQYFGPGTRLLVL.

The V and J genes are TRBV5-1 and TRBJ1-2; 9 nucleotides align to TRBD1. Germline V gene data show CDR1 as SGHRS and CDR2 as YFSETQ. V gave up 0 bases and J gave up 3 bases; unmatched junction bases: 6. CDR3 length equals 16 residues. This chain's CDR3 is CASSLGRGQGDYGYTF. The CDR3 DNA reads TGCGCCAGCAGCTTGGGAAGGGGACAGGGAGACTATGGCTACACCTTC.

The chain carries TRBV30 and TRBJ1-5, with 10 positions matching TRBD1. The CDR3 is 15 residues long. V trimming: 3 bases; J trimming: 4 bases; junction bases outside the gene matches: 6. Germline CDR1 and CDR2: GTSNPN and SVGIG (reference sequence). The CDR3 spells CAWRLGTGENQPQHF. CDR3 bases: TGTGCCTGGAGGTTGGGGACAGGGGAGAATCAGCCCCAGCATTTT.

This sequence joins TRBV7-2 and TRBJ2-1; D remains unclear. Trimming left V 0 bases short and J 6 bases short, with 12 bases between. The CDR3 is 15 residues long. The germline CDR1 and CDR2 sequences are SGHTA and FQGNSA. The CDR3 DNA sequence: TGTGCCAGCAGCTTAGCGCCGGGTCTGGGCAATGAGCAGTTCTTC. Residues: CASSLAPGLGNEQFF.

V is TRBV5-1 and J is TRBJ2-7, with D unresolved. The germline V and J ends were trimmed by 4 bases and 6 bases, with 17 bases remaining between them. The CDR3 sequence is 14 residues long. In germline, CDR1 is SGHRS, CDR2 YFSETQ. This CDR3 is CASSRPGETGEQYF. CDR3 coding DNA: TGCGCCAGCAGCCGCCCGGGCGAAACGGGCGAGCAGTACTTC.

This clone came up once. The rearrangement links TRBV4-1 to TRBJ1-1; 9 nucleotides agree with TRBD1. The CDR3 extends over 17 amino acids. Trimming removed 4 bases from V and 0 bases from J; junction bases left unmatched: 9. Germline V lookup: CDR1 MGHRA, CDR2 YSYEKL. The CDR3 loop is CASSRTWGQGLNTEAFF. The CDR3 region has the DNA TGCGCCAGCAGCCGGACCTGGGGACAGGGTTTGAACACTGAAGCTTTCTTT.

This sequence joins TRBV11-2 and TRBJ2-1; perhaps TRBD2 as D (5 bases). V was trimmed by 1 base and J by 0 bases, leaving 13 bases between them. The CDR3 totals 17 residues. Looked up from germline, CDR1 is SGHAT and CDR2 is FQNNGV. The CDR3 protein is CASSLVRRRLSYNEQFF. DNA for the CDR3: TGTGCCAGCAGCTTAGTACGGAGGAGACTCTCCTACAATGAGCAGTTCTTC.

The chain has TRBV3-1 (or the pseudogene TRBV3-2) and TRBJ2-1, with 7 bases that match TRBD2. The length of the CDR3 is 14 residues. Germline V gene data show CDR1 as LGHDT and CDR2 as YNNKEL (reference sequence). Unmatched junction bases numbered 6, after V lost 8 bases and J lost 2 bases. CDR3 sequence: CASAVAGTYNEQFF. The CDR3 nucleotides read TGTGCCAGCGCAGTAGCGGGTACCTACAATGAGCAGTTCTTC.

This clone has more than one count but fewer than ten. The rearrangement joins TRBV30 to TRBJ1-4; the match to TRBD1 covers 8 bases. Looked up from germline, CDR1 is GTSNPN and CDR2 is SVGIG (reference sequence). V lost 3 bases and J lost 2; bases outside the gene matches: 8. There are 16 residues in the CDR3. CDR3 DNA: TGTGCCTGGAGCTCCGGACAGGGATCTACTAATGAAAAACTGTTTTTT. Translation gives CAWSSGQGSTNEKLFF.

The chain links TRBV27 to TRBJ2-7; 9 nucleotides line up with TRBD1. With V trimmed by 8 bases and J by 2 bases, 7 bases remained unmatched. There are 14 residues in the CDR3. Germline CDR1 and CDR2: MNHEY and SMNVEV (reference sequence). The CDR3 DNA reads TGTGCCAGCGAATCGGGGACAGGGACCTACGAGCAGTACTTC. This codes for CASESGTGTYEQYF.

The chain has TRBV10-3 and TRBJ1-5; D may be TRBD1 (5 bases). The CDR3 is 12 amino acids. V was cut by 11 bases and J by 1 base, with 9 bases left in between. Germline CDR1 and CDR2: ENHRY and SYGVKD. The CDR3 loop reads CADRDSNQPQHF. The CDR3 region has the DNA TGTGCCGACCGGGACAGCAATCAGCCCCAGCATTTT.

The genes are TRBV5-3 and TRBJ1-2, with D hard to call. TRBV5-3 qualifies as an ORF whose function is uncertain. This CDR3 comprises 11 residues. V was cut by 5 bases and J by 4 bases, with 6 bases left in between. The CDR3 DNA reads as TGTGCCAGAAGGGGTGTCTATGGCTACACCTTC. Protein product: CARRGVYGYTF.

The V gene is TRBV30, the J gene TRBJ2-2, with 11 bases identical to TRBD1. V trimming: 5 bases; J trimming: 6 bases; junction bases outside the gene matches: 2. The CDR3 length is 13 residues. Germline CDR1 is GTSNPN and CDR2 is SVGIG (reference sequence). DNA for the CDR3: TGTGCCTGGTCGGGACAGGGGGCCGGGGAGCTGTTTTTT. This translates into CAWSGQGAGELFF.

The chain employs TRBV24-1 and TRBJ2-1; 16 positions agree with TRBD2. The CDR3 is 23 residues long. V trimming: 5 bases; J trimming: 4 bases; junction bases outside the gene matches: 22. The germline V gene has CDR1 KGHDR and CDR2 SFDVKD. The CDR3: CATSARTGKGLAGGTNLYNEQFF. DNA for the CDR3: TGTGCCACCAGTGCCCGGACAGGGAAGGGACTAGCGGGAGGGACCAATTTGTACAATGAGCAGTTCTTC.

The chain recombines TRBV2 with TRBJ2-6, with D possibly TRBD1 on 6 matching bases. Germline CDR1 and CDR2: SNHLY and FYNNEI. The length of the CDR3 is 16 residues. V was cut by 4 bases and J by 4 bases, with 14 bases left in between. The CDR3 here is CASSVQGLRGANVLTF. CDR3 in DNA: TGTGCCAGCAGTGTACAGGGCCTGAGGGGGGCCAACGTCCTGACTTTC.

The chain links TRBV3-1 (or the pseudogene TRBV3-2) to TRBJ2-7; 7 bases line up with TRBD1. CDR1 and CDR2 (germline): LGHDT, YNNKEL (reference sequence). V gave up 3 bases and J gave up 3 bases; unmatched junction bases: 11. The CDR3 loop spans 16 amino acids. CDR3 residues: CASSHNSGGGYYEQYF. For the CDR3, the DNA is TGTGCCAGCAGCCATAATTCAGGGGGTGGGTACTACGAGCAGTACTTC.

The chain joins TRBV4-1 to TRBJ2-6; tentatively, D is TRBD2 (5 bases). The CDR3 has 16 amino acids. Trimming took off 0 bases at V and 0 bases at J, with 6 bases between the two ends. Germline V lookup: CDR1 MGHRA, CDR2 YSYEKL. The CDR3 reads CASSQELASGANVLTF. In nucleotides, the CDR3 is TGCGCCAGCAGCCAAGAGCTAGCCTCTGGGGCCAACGTCCTGACTTTC.

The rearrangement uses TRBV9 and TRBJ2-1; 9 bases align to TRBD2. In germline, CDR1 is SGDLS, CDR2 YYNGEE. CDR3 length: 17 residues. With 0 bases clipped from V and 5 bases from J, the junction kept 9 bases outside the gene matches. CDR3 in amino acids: CASSVEAGGRLHNEQFF. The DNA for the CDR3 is TGTGCCAGCAGCGTAGAAGCGGGAGGCCGACTCCACAATGAGCAGTTCTTC.

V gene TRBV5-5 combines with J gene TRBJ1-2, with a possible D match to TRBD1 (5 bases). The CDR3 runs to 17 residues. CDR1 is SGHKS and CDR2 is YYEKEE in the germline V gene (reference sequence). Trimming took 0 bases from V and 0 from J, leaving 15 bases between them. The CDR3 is CASSLVWQGSANYGYTF. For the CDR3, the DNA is TGTGCCAGCAGCTTGGTGTGGCAGGGTTCAGCTAACTATGGCTACACCTTC. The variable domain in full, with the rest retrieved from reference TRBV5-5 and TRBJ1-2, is DAGVTQSPTHLIKTRGQQVTLRCSPISGHKSVSWYQQVLGQGPQFIFQYYEKEERGRGNFPDRFSARQFPNYSSELNVNALLLGDSALYLCASSLVWQGSANYGYTFGSGTRLTVV.